The rows below give T cell receptor beta chains drawn from one sample of a study of blood T cells in healthy people across ages. TCRdb re-called the 5' RACE reads through MiXCR, storing one row per CDR3 protein. Among approximately 670,000 distinct CDR3 sequences listed, roughly two fifths were seen once. The sequenced sample consisted of blood. The receptor source for this set is a man aged 80 or over in good health. Each CDR3 is given with its conserved first and last residue. The D gene is left open where the match is weak. The size field is filled for only some rows; it gives once, few, many or a size class.

clone size,D gene,V gene,CDR3 length,J gene,CDR3 DNA,CDR3 protein
NA,TRBD1,TRBV3-1,16,TRBJ1-2,TGTGCCAGCAGCCAAGTGGGGGGCAGGGGGGTCTATAGCTACACCTTC,CASSQVGGRGVYSYTF
NA,NA,TRBV24-1,16,TRBJ2-6,TGTGCCACCAGTCATCCACAACCCTCTGGGGCCAACGTCCTGACTTTC,CATSHPQPSGANVLTF
few,NA,TRBV6-2/TRBV6-3,19,TRBJ2-1,TGTGCCAGCAGTTACGGGGACCCCCGGACTCGCAGCTCCTACAATGAGCAGTTCTTC,CASSYGDPRTRSSYNEQFF
few,NA,TRBV3-1,15,TRBJ2-6,TGTGCCAGCAGCCAATTTCGATCTGGGGCCAACGTCCTGACTTTC,CASSQFRSGANVLTF
few,NA,TRBV20-1,14,TRBJ1-4,TGCAGTGCTCTTGACAGGTCACGGGGTGAAAAACTGTTTTTT,CSALDRSRGEKLFF
few,NA,TRBV20-1,10,TRBJ2-7,TGCAGTACCGGGACCTACGAGCAGTACTTC,CSTGTYEQYF
NA,TRBD2,TRBV2,14,TRBJ2-7,TGTGCCAGCAGAGCACTAGCGGGGGTGACTGAGCAGTACTTC,CASRALAGVTEQYF
few,NA,TRBV4-1,16,TRBJ1-5,TGCGCCAGCAGCCAGGCCAGCCCGAGGAGCAATCAGCCCCAGCATTTT,CASSQASPRSNQPQHF
NA,NA,TRBV18,14,TRBJ2-7,TGTGCCAGCTCATCAGACACGGAAGCCTACGAGCAGTACTTC,CASSSDTEAYEQYF
NA,NA,TRBV11-3,15,TRBJ2-1,TGTGCCAGCAGCTTAGAATGGGGGGGGCACAATGAGCAGTTCTTC,CASSLEWGGHNEQFF
NA,NA,TRBV15,14,TRBJ2-7,TGTGTCACCAGAGGGGGGACTCAAGCCTACGAGCAGTACTTC,CVTRGGTQAYEQYF
NA,NA,TRBV9,14,TRBJ2-5,TGTGCCAGCAGCGTAGCCCGGGAAAAAGAGACCCAGTACTTC,CASSVAREKETQYF
NA,NA,TRBV5-1,15,TRBJ2-5,TGCGCCAGCAGCTTACTACAGCATAATCAAGAGACCCAGTACTTC,CASSLLQHNQETQYF
NA,TRBD1,TRBV9,17,TRBJ2-3,TGTGCCAGCAGCTACCTTGGGACAGGACATCGCACAGATACGCAGTATTTT,CASSYLGTGHRTDTQYF
NA,NA,TRBV18,15,TRBJ1-6,TGTGCCAGCTCACCTCTCGCAGACTATAATTCACCCCTCCACTTT,CASSPLADYNSPLHF
NA,TRBD2,TRBV20-1,17,TRBJ2-1,TGCAGTGCTTTAAGAACTAGCGGGGGGGTTCGAGGCAATGAGCAGTTCTTC,CSALRTSGGVRGNEQFF
NA,NA,TRBV3-1,15,TRBJ1-6,TGTGCCAGCAGCCCGGTGGCGGCAGCGAGTTCACCCCTCCACTTT,CASSPVAAASSPLHF
NA,NA,TRBV20-1,9,TRBJ2-7,TGCAGTGCACTCAATGAGCAGTACTTC,CSALNEQYF
few,NA,TRBV20-1,15,TRBJ2-1,TGCAGTGCTAGACAAACGGGGGTACCCTACAATGAGCAGTTCTTC,CSARQTGVPYNEQFF
NA,TRBD1,TRBV5-1,14,TRBJ1-6,TGCGCCAGCAGCTTTACAGGGGGCAATTCACCCCTCCACTTT,CASSFTGGNSPLHF
few,NA,TRBV7-2,13,TRBJ1-5,TGTGCCAGCAGACAGACGGATTATCAGCCCCAGCATTTT,CASRQTDYQPQHF
NA,NA,TRBV29-1,13,TRBJ1-1,TGCAGCGGGACCGTGGCCAGGAACACTGAAGCTTTCTTT,CSGTVARNTEAFF
NA,NA,TRBV6-2/TRBV6-3,14,TRBJ2-2,TGTGCCAGCAGGGAGGGACAGATCACCGGGGAGCTGTTTTTT,CASREGQITGELFF
NA,NA,TRBV10-1,15,TRBJ2-2,TGCGCCAGCAGTGAGGAGTTAGTAGGGACCGGGGAGCTGTTTTTT,CASSEELVGTGELFF
NA,NA,TRBV15,14,TRBJ1-5,TGTGCCACCAGCAGAGATCCCTCAAATCAGCCCCAGCATTTT,CATSRDPSNQPQHF
once,TRBD2,TRBV4-2,18,TRBJ2-7,TGTGCCAGCAGCCAAGAAGGGACTAGCGGGGTGGACTCCTACGAGCAGTACTTC,CASSQEGTSGVDSYEQYF
many,NA,TRBV3-1,13,TRBJ2-7,TGTGCCAGCAGCCAAGATCAGATCAGCGAGCAGTACTTC,CASSQDQISEQYF
NA,NA,TRBV7-6,15,TRBJ1-6,TGTGCCAGCAGCGCACAGGGTCGGGGGAATTCACCCCTCCACTTT,CASSAQGRGNSPLHF
many,NA,TRBV6-6,16,TRBJ2-1,TGTGCCAGCAGTTACAACCCTAGGGGGTCCTACAATGAGCAGTTCTTC,CASSYNPRGSYNEQFF
many,NA,TRBV4-2,15,TRBJ2-1,TGTGCCAGCAGCCAAGACGAGGGGCTGAACAATGAGCAGTTCTTC,CASSQDEGLNNEQFF
NA,NA,TRBV5-1,14,TRBJ2-5,TGCGCCAGCAGCTTGGTGTGGACTGAAGAGACCCAGTACTTC,CASSLVWTEETQYF
NA,NA,TRBV14,15,TRBJ2-7,TGTGCCAGCAGCCAGGGGATTACAGGGACCTACGAGCAGTACTTC,CASSQGITGTYEQYF
NA,TRBD1,TRBV6-2/TRBV6-3,19,TRBJ1-5,TGTGCCAGCAGAACCTACCCGGGACAGGGGGGTTTAAGCAATCAGCCCCAGCATTTT,CASRTYPGQGGLSNQPQHF
NA,NA,TRBV12-3/TRBV12-4,15,TRBJ1-5,TGTGCCAGCAGTCCTAACTGGGATAGCAATCAGCCCCAGCATTTT,CASSPNWDSNQPQHF
few,NA,TRBV6-2/TRBV6-3,15,TRBJ1-1,TGTGCCAGCAGTTACGGGGGGACCATGAACACTGAAGCTTTCTTT,CASSYGGTMNTEAFF
NA,NA,TRBV29-1,10,TRBJ2-3,TGCAGCGTCGCGAGGGGTACGCAGTATTTT,CSVARGTQYF
NA,NA,TRBV6-2/TRBV6-3,15,TRBJ2-3,TGTGCCAGCAGTTACGAAGAGGGGGGCGTGAATACGCAGTATTTT,CASSYEEGGVNTQYF